This section outlines one TCR beta chain sequence together with its context. Its target is unknown. Germline V CDR1 and CDR2: LNHNV, YYDKDF (reference sequence). The CDR3 totals 13 residues. V lost 5 bases and J lost 4, with 10 bases in between. From the 5' RACE reads, TCRdb called clonotypes with MiXCR, one entry per CDR3 protein. Found here are roughly 500,000 distinct CDR3 sequences, roughly 21% of them singletons; the top ten hold 12%. This record belongs to a study of T-cell memory formation after mild COVID-19. Study-wide results and caveats: SARS-CoV-2 specificity of second-wave clones peaking day 37 was unconfirmed.

This chain links TRBV15 with TRBJ2-3; D may be TRBD1 or TRBD2 (6 bases each). The source material was PBMCs or a T cell subset sorted from them (not recorded which). The receptor comes from an adult woman who had mild COVID-19 (a few samples of this study predate the infection). Cell type and time point are not known. CDR3 bases: TGTGCCACCAGCCACGGGGGCCCAGATACGCAGTATTTT. It translates to CATSHGGPDTQYF.